Presented here are 28 T cell receptor beta chains from one specimen sequenced in a study of OX40 agonist ivuxolimab in advanced cancers. The protocol was immunoSEQ multiplex PCR, while the TCRdb copy is restricted to in-frame clones and leaves out a portion. Seen here are 25,000 to 35,000 clones, around 80% observed once, and the top ten hold under 30%. The sample consisted of CD4+ or CD8+ T cells sorted from blood, taken in a trial of the OX40 agonist ivuxolimab. Every receptor here comes from an adult with an advanced solid tumor such as melanoma, head and neck, liver or kidney cancer.

The chain employs TRBV19 and TRBJ1-6; a weak D match, TRBD1 (6 bases). Germline assignment: CDR1 LNHDA and CDR2 SQIVND (reference sequence). Trimming removed 4 bases at V and 2 bases at J, with 12 bases between. This CDR3 is 16 amino acids long. The CDR3 DNA sequence: TGTGCCAGTAGTAGAACAGGGACTGCCTATAATTCACCCCTCCACTTT. Translation: CASSRTGTAYNSPLHF.

The DNA for the CDR3 is TGTGCCAGCGGAAGGACTAGCGGCGTTTCCTACGAGCAGTACTTC. Protein sequence: CASGRTSGVSYEQYF. The chain carries TRBV7-2 and TRBJ2-7, with 10 positions matching TRBD2. This CDR3 has 15 amino acids. After removal of 8 bases from V and 1 base from J, the junction contained 8 bases not matched to a gene. Germline-derived CDR1 and CDR2 are SGHTA and FQGNSA.

The chain couples TRBV20-1 to TRBJ2-7; D gene unclear. V lost 7 bases, J lost 5 bases, and 12 bases lay in between. Germline V gene data show CDR1 as DFQATT and CDR2 as SNEGSKA (reference sequence). This CDR3 spans 11 amino acids. CDR3 sequence (DNA): TGCAGTGTCACATGGCAGGACGAGCAGTACTTC. Protein sequence: CSVTWQDEQYF.

This rearrangement joins TRBV29-1 to TRBJ2-2, with 7 bases matching TRBD2. The ends lost 6 bases at V and 1 base at J; junction bases unmatched: 14. This CDR3 is built from 17 residues. Germline CDR1 and CDR2: SQVTM and ANQGSEA. This chain's CDR3 is CSVGPPGGGVNTGELFF. The CDR3 coding sequence is TGCAGCGTCGGGCCCCCCGGGGGAGGGGTGAACACCGGGGAGCTGTTTTTT.

The count of this clone is one. The CDR3 nucleotides are TGTGCCAGCAGTTCCCCGTTGTTAGGGGGTAACTATGGCTACACCTTC. Protein product: CASSSPLLGGNYGYTF. V gene TRBV6-6 combines with J gene TRBJ1-2; D might be TRBD1 (6 bases). Germline CDR1 MNHNY, CDR2 SVGAGI (reference sequence). V lost 4 bases to trimming and J lost 1 base, with 16 bases between them. The CDR3 is made up of 16 amino acids.

The gene calls are TRBV4-2 and TRBJ2-1; D is unclear. CDR3 length equals 12 residues. Between the trimmed V and J ends, which lost 0 bases and 7 bases, there was a span of 4 bases. Per germline, CDR1 LGHNA and CDR2 YNFKEQ. CDR3 nucleotide sequence: TGTGCCAGCAGCCAAGATCTAAATGAGCAGTTCTTC. Translated: CASSQDLNEQFF.

The rearrangement joins TRBV5-1 to TRBJ2-7; the D gene is possibly TRBD2 (5 bases). Germline V gene sequence: CDR1 SGHRS, CDR2 YFSETQ. This CDR3 has 14 amino acids. Trimming took off 0 bases at V and 9 bases at J, with 16 bases between the two ends. The CDR3 coding sequence is TGCGCCAGCAGCTTGGCCGAACGGGGTACGGGGCAGTACTTC. It encodes CASSLAERGTGQYF.

The chain uses TRBV2 and TRBJ2-5, with D perhaps matching TRBD2 (6 bases). CDR1 and CDR2 (germline): SNHLY, FYNNEI. V was shortened by 4 bases and J by 5 bases, with 11 bases between the two germline ends. The CDR3 runs to 13 residues. In DNA form, the CDR3 reads TGTGCCAGCAGTGCGGGACTGCGTGAGACCCAGTACTTC. It specifies CASSAGLRETQYF.

The V call is TRBV6-1, the J call TRBJ1-2; no firm D call. CDR1 MNHNS and CDR2 SASEGT come from the germline V gene. The ends were cut back, 5 bases at V and 3 bases at J, with 10 bases in the middle. The CDR3 sequence is 13 residues long. CDR3 sequence: CASSPLGHYGYTF. In DNA form, the CDR3 reads TGTGCCAGCAGTCCTCTCGGTCACTATGGCTACACCTTC.

The chain combines TRBV6-1 with TRBJ2-5, with 7 positions matching TRBD1. Germline V gives CDR1 MNHNS, CDR2 SASEGT. The CDR3 runs to 14 residues. Trimming cost V 6 bases and J 1 base; bases outside gene matches: 5. Here the CDR3 reads CASRATGSQETQYF. CDR3 coding DNA: TGTGCCAGCAGAGCGACAGGGTCCCAAGAGACCCAGTACTTC.

This clone was found a few times. The chain has TRBV2 and TRBJ1-2, with 12 bases that match TRBD1. The CDR3 has 15 residues. CDR1 SNHLY and CDR2 FYNNEI come from the germline V gene. Trimming took 4 bases from V and 5 from J; bases not matched to a gene: 5. The CDR3 protein is CASSVSGQGAYGYTF. Here the CDR3 DNA reads TGTGCCAGCAGTGTCTCGGGACAGGGGGCGTATGGCTACACCTTC.

The chain's CDR3 is CASSLLGAGNSPLHF. CDR3 bases: TGTGCCAGCAGTTTACTGGGGGCGGGTAATTCACCCCTCCACTTT. The rearrangement links TRBV27 to TRBJ1-6, with D possibly being TRBD1 (6 bases). With 2 bases removed from V and 6 bases from J, the gap between germline ends came to 11 bases. This CDR3 contains 15 residues. Looked up from germline, CDR1 is MNHEY and CDR2 is SMNVEV (reference sequence).

The chain has TRBV4-1 and TRBJ2-2; D remains unclear. Trimming took off 0 bases at V and 7 bases at J, with 9 bases between the two ends. Germline assignment: CDR1 MGHRA and CDR2 YSYEKL. The length of the CDR3 is 14 residues. CDR3 nucleotides: TGCGCCAGCAGCCAAGACAGAGTAAGCGGGGAGCTGTTTTTT. Translating it yields CASSQDRVSGELFF.

The chain has TRBV7-2 and TRBJ2-3, with 10 bases aligning to TRBD2. The CDR3 has 16 residues. Germline CDR1 is SGHTA and CDR2 is FQGNSA. V shed 3 bases, J shed 3 bases, and the junction held 6 bases outside the gene matches. CDR3 residues: CASSFSSGGATDTQYF. The CDR3, as DNA: TGTGCCAGCAGCTTTTCAAGCGGGGGGGCAACAGATACGCAGTATTTT.

This chain's CDR3 is CASARGSSYNSPLHF. CDR3 nucleotides: TGTGCCAGCGCTCGAGGAAGCTCCTATAATTCACCCCTCCACTTT. The V gene is TRBV6-1, the J gene TRBJ1-6; no definite D call. V gave up 8 bases and J gave up 0 bases, with 11 bases separating them. This CDR3 region has 15 residues. The V gene's germline CDR1 is MNHNS and CDR2 SASEGT.

The V and J genes are TRBV11-1 and TRBJ1-6; unclear D gene. The germline V gene has CDR1 SGHAT and CDR2 FQDESV (reference sequence). The V end was cut by 5 bases, the J end by 7 bases, with 9 bases between. The CDR3 spans 13 residues. The CDR3 protein is CASSNSGNSPLHF. The DNA of the CDR3 is TGTGCCAGCAGCAATTCAGGAAATTCACCCCTCCACTTT.

This chain connects TRBV7-3 to TRBJ2-1; D possibly corresponds to TRBD1 (7 bases). The V and J ends lost 4 bases and 0 bases respectively, with 10 bases between them. The CDR3 spans 15 residues. Germline V gene lookup returns CDR1 SGHTA and CDR2 FQGTGA. As DNA, the CDR3 is TGTGCCAGCAGCTCAGGGGGGAGCTCCTACAATGAGCAGTTCTTC. Translating it yields CASSSGGSSYNEQFF.

The chain has TRBV7-2 and TRBJ2-7, with 10 bases matching TRBD1. Germline V CDR1 and CDR2: SGHTA, FQGNSA. CDR3 length: 13 residues. Trimming cost V 5 bases and J 4 bases; bases outside gene matches: 2. CDR3 sequence: CASSRDRGYEQYF. In DNA, the CDR3 is TGTGCCAGCAGCCGGGACAGGGGTTACGAGCAGTACTTC.

V and J are TRBV2 and TRBJ1-5, with no clear D. CDR1 and CDR2 from the germline V gene are SNHLY and FYNNEI. The CDR3 length is 14 residues. Deletions cut 1 base from V and 4 bases from J, with 8 bases between. CDR3 bases: TGTGCCAGCAGTGAAGGGATGGTGAATCAGCCCCAGCATTTT. Protein sequence: CASSEGMVNQPQHF.

The chain uses TRBV28 and TRBJ1-5; possible D gene TRBD1, 5 bases. The CDR3 consists of 18 residues. Trimming removed 1 base from V and 7 bases from J, with 23 bases in between. Germline V lookup: CDR1 MDHEN, CDR2 SYDVKM. CDR3 in DNA: TGTGCCAGCAGTTTATTCCGTGGGAACCGGGGCCAAAACCAGCCCCAGCATTTT. It encodes CASSLFRGNRGQNQPQHF.

The chain is built from TRBV10-3 and TRBJ2-3; weak D call: TRBD2 (6 bases). The V and J ends lost 10 bases and 2 bases respectively, with 10 bases between them. This CDR3 is built from 12 residues. Germline V gives CDR1 ENHRY, CDR2 SYGVKD. This CDR3 is CASRDSTDTQYF. The CDR3 bases are TGTGCCAGCCGGGACTCCACAGATACGCAGTATTTT.

This clone was picked up a small number of times. The rearrangement uses TRBV7-3 and TRBJ1-3; a weak D match, TRBD1 (6 bases). Per the germline V gene, CDR1 is SGHTA and CDR2 is FQGTGA. The CDR3 spans 17 residues. Trimming shortened V by 4 bases and J by 0 bases, and 16 bases separated the two germline ends. CDR3 protein: CASSSRQAWSSGNTIYF. The CDR3 nucleotides read TGTGCCAGCAGCTCCCGACAGGCCTGGAGCTCTGGAAACACCATATATTTT. The variable domain in full, completed from reference TRBV7-3 and TRBJ1-3, reads GAGVSQTPSNKVTEKGKYVELRCDPISGHTALYWYRQSLGQGPEFLIYFQGTGAADDSGLPNDRFFAVRPEGSVSTLKIQRTERGDSAVYLCASSSRQAWSSGNTIYFGEGSWLTVV.

This CDR3 is CASSGPNQPQHF. As DNA, the CDR3 is TGTGCCAGCAGCGGCCCCAATCAGCCCCAGCATTTT. V usage is TRBV6-1 and J usage is TRBJ1-5; D not certain. From germline, CDR1 is MNHNS and CDR2 SASEGT. Trimming shortened V by 6 bases and J by 3 bases, and 6 bases separated the two germline ends. The CDR3 is made up of 12 amino acids.

The chain joins TRBV6-1 to TRBJ2-3; 10 nucleotides align to TRBD1. The CDR3 runs to 15 residues. After removal of 6 bases from V and 4 bases from J, the junction contained 7 bases not matched to a gene. The germline gives CDR1 MNHNS, CDR2 SASEGT. CDR3 sequence reads: CASSAGQGLPDTQYF. For the CDR3, the DNA is TGTGCCAGCAGCGCGGGACAGGGGTTACCAGATACGCAGTATTTT.

V gene TRBV7-2 combines with J gene TRBJ1-2; D not resolved. V was shortened by 8 bases and J by 4 bases, with 17 bases between the two germline ends. The CDR3 contains 14 residues. Germline CDR1 SGHTA, CDR2 FQGNSA. Here the CDR3 reads CASAPKKALYGYTF. CDR3 coding DNA: TGTGCCAGCGCCCCCAAGAAGGCCCTCTATGGCTACACCTTC.

This clone has a single count. The chain combines TRBV6-1 with TRBJ2-2; D not resolved. Germline lookup yields CDR1 MNHNS and CDR2 SASEGT. The CDR3 consists of 15 residues. The germline V and J ends were trimmed by 1 base and 5 bases, with 11 bases remaining between them. The CDR3 region is CASSEGQTLTGELFF. The CDR3 DNA reads TGTGCCAGCAGTGAAGGCCAGACTCTAACCGGGGAGCTGTTTTTT.

The V and J genes are TRBV10-3 and TRBJ2-2, with 10 bases identical to TRBD1. The V segment lost 2 bases and the J segment 6 bases; nucleotides outside the gene matches: 6. Germline CDR1 and CDR2: ENHRY and SYGVKD. CDR3 length equals 16 residues. The CDR3: CAISERGQGIPGELFF. CDR3 nucleotide sequence: TGTGCCATCAGTGAGCGGGGACAGGGGATACCCGGGGAGCTGTTTTTT.

CDR3 in amino acids: CASHTANYGYTF. The CDR3 nucleotides are TGTGCCAGCCACACAGCTAACTATGGCTACACCTTC. The chain employs TRBV28 and TRBJ1-2; D is unclear. This CDR3 contains 12 residues. Per the germline V gene, CDR1 is MDHEN and CDR2 is SYDVKM. Trimming took off 8 bases at V and 0 bases at J, with 7 bases between the two ends.